These 5 T cell receptor beta chains share one sample of origin, sequenced in a study of Ad26.COV2.S vaccination and SARS-CoV-2 variants. Data came from immunoSEQ multiplex PCR; TCRdb stores just in-frame clones and leaves some out. The top ten clones hold about 1.9% of a sample with 350,000 to 400,000 clones, approximately 89% of them seen once. Regarding treatment: roughly 20 received Ad26.COV2.S at low or high dose, single or two shots; about 5 received placebo; per-sample allocation not given. Sampling occurred on day 63 after the first vaccine or placebo injection. The sample in question was peripheral blood, obtained in a trial of Ad26.COV2.S vaccine versus placebo. All receptors come from a person aged 18 to 59 who received the Ad26.COV2.S COVID-19 vaccine or a placebo.

The genes are TRBV2 and TRBJ2-2, with TRBD1 matching over 10 bases. V lost 7 bases, J lost 5 bases, and 4 bases stayed unmatched. Germline-derived CDR1 and CDR2 are SNHLY and FYNNEI. This CDR3 is built from 14 residues. CDR3 protein: CASIRDRGTGELFF. CDR3 in DNA: TGTGCCAGCATCCGGGACAGGGGAACCGGGGAGCTGTTTTTT. The full variable domain, completed using reference TRBV2 and TRBJ2-2, is EPEVTQTPSHQVTQMGQEVILRCVPISNHLYFYWYRQILGQKVEFLVSFYNNEISEKSEIFDDQFSVERPDGSNFTLKIRSTKLEDSAMYFCASIRDRGTGELFFGEGSRLTVL.

The rearrangement links TRBV7-2 to TRBJ2-7; 8 nucleotides line up with TRBD2. The CDR3 is 16 amino acids. Germline V gene data show CDR1 as SGHTA and CDR2 as FQGNSA. V was pared by 0 bases and J by 5 bases, with 9 bases of the junction left unmatched. CDR3 nucleotide sequence: TGTGCCAGCAGCTTAGCGAGAACGGGAGGGGCGAACGAGCAGTACTTC. Protein sequence: CASSLARTGGANEQYF.

The J gene is TRBJ2-1, the V gene TRBV15; 11 bases line up with TRBD2. The CDR3 covers 16 residues. Germline CDR1 is LNHNV and CDR2 is YYDKDF (reference sequence). The V and J ends lost 1 base and 5 bases, in that order; junction bases with no gene match: 4. This CDR3 is CATSRAATSGDNEQFF. DNA for the CDR3: TGTGCCACCAGCAGAGCAGCGACTAGCGGGGACAATGAGCAGTTCTTC.

The chain joins TRBV27 to TRBJ2-1, with TRBD2 as a possible D gene (5 bases). V dropped 6 bases and J dropped 0 bases, with 18 bases sitting between them. The CDR3 contains 17 residues. In germline, CDR1 is MNHEY, CDR2 SMNVEV (reference sequence). DNA for the CDR3: TGTGCCAGCAGCCCAACTAGACTAACCCTCTCCTACAATGAGCAGTTCTTC. It specifies CASSPTRLTLSYNEQFF.

The chain employs TRBV30 and TRBJ1-1; perhaps TRBD1 as D (5 bases). CDR1 is GTSNPN and CDR2 is SVGIG in the germline V gene (reference sequence). The V end was cut by 2 bases, the J end by 1 base, with 14 bases between. The CDR3 length is 15 residues. CDR3 sequence: CAWSPTLGGNTEAFF. For the CDR3, the DNA is TGTGCCTGGAGTCCAACTTTGGGGGGGAACACTGAAGCTTTCTTT.